Below are 23 T cell receptor beta chains sequenced from a single sample in a study of blood T cell repertoires in COVID-19 (dated by TCRdb to the early 2020s). Library construction relied on the immunoSEQ multiplex PCR assay. Sourced from immuneACCESS, this table was stored by TCRdb with only in-frame sequences that have V and J called. A share of the clones is absent; for the studies checked, an unresolved V gene accounts for under half, and the remainder has no known explanation. Present in this sample are about 120,000 clones, around 85% of which were seen just once. Less than 2% of the sample is taken by the ten largest. Sample: peripheral blood. These receptors were taken from a man aged 45-65 years with acute or convalescent COVID-19.

This sequence joins TRBV5-5 and TRBJ1-5, with a possible D match to TRBD1 (5 bases). CDR3 length: 15 residues. V dropped 2 bases and J dropped 4 bases, with 13 bases sitting between them. CDR1 and CDR2 (germline): SGHKS, YYEKEE (reference sequence). In DNA form, the CDR3 reads TGTGCCAGCAGCTTCGACGGACGGGGGAATCAGCCCCAGCATTTT. This sequence encodes CASSFDGRGNQPQHF.

J is TRBJ2-1 and V is TRBV7-9; 9 bases are shared with TRBD2. The CDR3 length is 12 residues. Germline-derived CDR1 and CDR2 are SEHNR and FQNEAQ (reference sequence). V lost 8 bases, J lost 15 bases, and 11 bases stayed unmatched. CDR3 residues: CASSRGGRVAFF. The CDR3 DNA sequence: TGTGCCAGCTCGCGGGGGGGCCGGGTGGCGTTCTTC.

This rearrangement joins TRBV10-3 to TRBJ1-2, with 10 bases lining up with TRBD1. Unmatched junction bases numbered 16, after V lost 11 bases and J lost 1 base. Germline V CDR1 and CDR2: ENHRY, SYGVKD. The CDR3 is 17 amino acids. This CDR3 is CAAHGDRGRGDNYGYTF. The CDR3 DNA sequence: TGTGCCGCCCACGGCGACAGGGGGCGCGGGGATAACTATGGCTACACCTTC.

CDR3 nucleotide sequence: TGTGCCAGTAGTGGTAATAGGGAGGGAGAGACCCAGTACTTC. Amino acids: CASSGNREGETQYF. The V and J genes are TRBV19 and TRBJ2-5; 7 nucleotides agree with TRBD2. Per germline, CDR1 LNHDA and CDR2 SQIVND (reference sequence). This CDR3 is 14 amino acids long. J gave up 4 bases and V 5 bases, and 7 bases lay outside the gene matches.

The chain couples TRBV10-2 to TRBJ2-7, with TRBD1 matching 7 bases. Per the germline V gene, CDR1 is WSHSY and CDR2 is SAAADI. This CDR3 is 12 amino acids long. The V gene end was trimmed by 6 bases and the J gene end by 6 bases; junction bases not matched to a gene: 5. The CDR3, as DNA: TGCGCCAGCAGACAGGGGTCCAGCGAGCAGTACTTC. It yields the protein CASRQGSSEQYF.

DNA for the CDR3: TGTGCCAGGATGACAGCGAACACTGAAGCTTTCTTT. Its protein is CARMTANTEAFF. V and J are TRBV2 and TRBJ1-1; D is possibly TRBD1 (5 bases). Germline CDR1 SNHLY, CDR2 FYNNEI. The V end was cut by 9 bases, the J end by 1 base, with 9 bases between. The CDR3 sequence is 12 residues long.

The chain carries TRBV2 and TRBJ2-7; 8 bases are shared with TRBD2. Germline CDR1 and CDR2: SNHLY and FYNNEI. With 7 bases clipped from V and 4 bases from J, the junction kept 9 bases outside the gene matches. This CDR3 comprises 14 residues. CDR3 DNA sequence: TGTGCCAGCAAGAGACGGGGGGGCTATTACGAGCAGTACTTC. Its protein is CASKRRGGYYEQYF.

The chain recombines TRBV29-1 with TRBJ2-1; tentative D call: TRBD2 (6 bases). The V gene lost 7 bases and the J gene lost 0 bases, with 19 bases spanning the gap. This CDR3 comprises 16 residues. Germline V lookup: CDR1 SQVTM, CDR2 ANQGSEA. In DNA form, the CDR3 reads TGCAGCGGAGCCGGGACTCTGACCCGCTCCTACAATGAGCAGTTCTTC. Its translation: CSGAGTLTRSYNEQFF.

This clone was detected once. The rearrangement joins TRBV28 to TRBJ2-4; 7 bases match TRBD2. Germline loops: CDR1 MDHEN, CDR2 SYDVKM. There are 14 residues in the CDR3. With V trimmed by 6 bases and J by 3 bases, 5 bases remained unmatched. The CDR3 sequence: CASSLGGVKNIQYF. CDR3 DNA: TGTGCCAGCAGCCTGGGAGGGGTCAAAAACATTCAGTACTTC.

The rearrangement uses TRBV7-8 and TRBJ1-4; D ambiguous. The germline V gene encodes CDR1 SGHVS and CDR2 FQNEAQ. The V and J ends lost 0 bases and 6 bases respectively, with 17 bases between them. This CDR3 has 17 amino acids. CDR3 coding DNA: TGTGCCAGCAGCTTAGCGTCCGGGAGCGCCGCGGATGAAAAACTGTTTTTT. The encoded protein is CASSLASGSAADEKLFF.

This clone has only a few counts. The chain links TRBV7-2 to TRBJ1-5; D is unresolved. Looked up from germline, CDR1 is SGHTA and CDR2 is FQGNSA. The CDR3 runs to 13 residues. The V and J ends lost 5 bases and 4 bases respectively, with 9 bases between them. The CDR3 sequence is CASSPGGNQPQHF. CDR3 DNA: TGTGCCAGCAGCCCCGGCGGGAATCAGCCCCAGCATTTT. The full variable domain, its missing parts supplied by reference TRBV7-2 and TRBJ1-5, is GAGVSQSPSNKVTEKGKDVELRCDPISGHTALYWYRQSLGQGLEFLIYFQGNSAPDKSGLPSDRFSAERTGGSVSTLTIQRTQQEDSAVYLCASSPGGNQPQHFGDGTRLSIL.

The V call is TRBV7-2, the J call TRBJ1-1; 10 positions match TRBD1. From germline, CDR1 is SGHTA and CDR2 FQGNSA. The CDR3 runs 18 residues. V lost 5 bases, J lost 1 base, and 13 bases stayed unmatched. CDR3 DNA sequence: TGTGCCAGCAGCGCCCGGGACAGGGGCTTGATACGGAACACTGAAGCTTTCTTT. This gives the protein CASSARDRGLIRNTEAFF.

V is TRBV4-2 and J is TRBJ2-2; 13 bases agree with TRBD2. CDR3 length equals 17 residues. Trimming took 1 base from V and 3 from J; bases not matched to a gene: 2. From germline, CDR1 is LGHNA and CDR2 YNFKEQ. The CDR3 loop is CASSQGTSGGDTGELFF. The CDR3 DNA reads as TGTGCCAGCAGCCAAGGGACTAGCGGGGGAGACACCGGGGAGCTGTTTTTT.

The V gene is TRBV24-1, the J gene TRBJ2-3, with 9 bases aligning to TRBD2. The V gene's germline CDR1 is KGHDR and CDR2 SFDVKD. The CDR3 totals 14 residues. CDR3 DNA sequence: TGTGCGCAAGGTCCTAGCGGGGTGTCAGATACGCAGTATTTT. Translated: CAQGPSGVSDTQYF.

This clone was seen only a few times. The CDR3 here is CASSADRDFIYNEQFF. The CDR3 bases are TGCGCCAGCAGCGCCGACCGGGACTTTATCTACAATGAGCAGTTCTTC. The genes are TRBV5-1 and TRBJ2-1; the D gene is possibly TRBD2 (6 bases). The CDR3 consists of 16 residues. V lost 4 bases and J 3 bases, leaving 17 bases between the germline ends. Germline V CDR1 and CDR2: SGHRS, YFSETQ.

The V gene is TRBV6-6, the J gene TRBJ1-5; no clear D gene. The CDR3 extends over 14 amino acids. V shed 2 bases and J shed 1 base, with 6 bases lying between them. Germline V gene sequence: CDR1 MNHNY, CDR2 SVGAGI (reference sequence). Here the CDR3 DNA reads TGTGCCAGCAGTTACATGGAGAGCAATCAGCCCCAGCATTTT. This codes for CASSYMESNQPQHF.

The CDR3 DNA is TGTGCCAGCCACCAGTTAACCGGGGGAAGGGAAAAACTGTTTTTT. It encodes CASHQLTGGREKLFF. The chain recombines TRBV6-5 with TRBJ1-4; a possible D gene is TRBD1 (5 bases). The CDR3 loop spans 15 amino acids. Trimming left V 8 bases short and J 8 bases short, with 21 bases between. Looked up from germline, CDR1 is MNHEY and CDR2 is SVGAGI.

The V gene is TRBV5-1, the J gene TRBJ2-3; TRBD1 is a possible D gene (5 bases). Germline loops: CDR1 SGHRS, CDR2 YFSETQ. Trimming took off 6 bases at V and 2 bases at J, with 13 bases between the two ends. CDR3 length equals 14 residues. The CDR3 region has the DNA TGCGCCAGCACCCAGGGTGGTTACACAGATACGCAGTATTTT. It is translated as CASTQGGYTDTQYF.

This CDR3 reads CASSLTGNKEKLFF. Written as DNA, the CDR3 is TGTGCCAGCAGTTTGACAGGGAATAAGGAAAAACTGTTTTTT. The chain couples TRBV27 to TRBJ1-4; 7 bases line up with TRBD1. Germline V gene lookup returns CDR1 MNHEY and CDR2 SMNVEV (reference sequence). After removal of 3 bases from V and 8 bases from J, the junction contained 6 bases not matched to a gene. This CDR3 contains 14 residues.

V usage is TRBV29-1 and J usage is TRBJ2-7; D is unclear. Germline V gene lookup returns CDR1 SQVTM and CDR2 ANQGSEA. The CDR3 consists of 13 residues. The V end lost 4 bases, the J end lost 1 base, and 11 bases lay between the germline ends. The CDR3 nucleotides read TGCAGCGTTGGGATGGGCGATTCCTACGAGCAGTACGTC. Translation gives CSVGMGDSYEQYV.

The chain is built from TRBV7-8 and TRBJ2-3; the D gene is possibly TRBD2 (5 bases). Germline-derived CDR1 and CDR2 are SGHVS and FQNEAQ. The CDR3 loop spans 15 amino acids. V shed 1 base and J shed 7 bases, with 15 bases lying between them. Written as DNA, the CDR3 is TGTGCCAGCAGCTTAGAGGTTCCGGGGTCTAATACGCAGTATTTT. Protein product: CASSLEVPGSNTQYF.

Sample share makes this clone medium-sized. The chain uses TRBV12-3 or TRBV12-4 and TRBJ2-1; the D gene is possibly TRBD1 (6 bases). The V gene lost 5 bases and the J gene lost 7 bases, with 12 bases spanning the gap. The CDR3 runs to 13 residues. CDR3 nucleotide sequence: TGTGCCAGCAGTCCCGGACAGATTAATGAGCAGTTCTTC. Its translation is CASSPGQINEQFF.

This sequence joins TRBV6-6 and TRBJ2-7, with a tentative D call TRBD2 (6 bases). V was shortened by 2 bases and J by 4 bases, with 9 bases between the two germline ends. The CDR3 length is 13 residues. In germline, CDR1 is MNHNY, CDR2 SVGAGI (reference sequence). The CDR3 DNA sequence: TGTGCCAGCAGTTACGAGGGGACTTACGAGCAGTACGTC. Translated, it gives CASSYEGTYEQYV.